The clone carrying this TCR beta chain has just a few counts. Its antigen remains unknown. TCRdb reprocessed the 5' RACE reads via MiXCR and lists one record per CDR3 protein. The sample has 100,000 to 150,000 distinct CDR3 sequences, roughly 8.2% seen once. CDR1 and CDR2 (germline): SQVTM, ANQGSEA. The V and J ends lost 5 bases and 4 bases respectively, with 14 bases between them. The CDR3 sequence is 13 residues long. The sample originates from a study of T cells after yellow fever vaccination. Overall study results and limits: The study noted that FACS-sorted repertoires could contain abundant clonotypes contaminating from the bulk population.

The chain combines TRBV29-1 with TRBJ1-2; D gene unclear. The sample here was CD8+ T cells sorted from PBMCs, taken on the day of the yellow fever booster vaccination. The clonotype was recovered from a man aged 18-30 years who received the YFV17D yellow fever vaccine. Written as DNA, the CDR3 is TGCAGCGTTCCTGGGCCGATTACCTATGGCTACACCTTC. Its translation is CSVPGPITYGYTF.